Sequencing of this T cell receptor (beta chain) was carried out in a study of T cell responses to AZD1222 COVID-19 vaccine (dated by TCRdb to the early 2020s). Background on the whole study: AZD1222 recipients given second doses at about 4 weeks or at about 12 weeks were pooled, since spike-specific TCR depth and breadth were not found to differ between the two schedules. TCR sequencing was performed for roughly 240 trial participants, of whom 200 to 220 were given two doses of AZD1222 and around 25 were given two doses of MenACWY control vaccine. Trial participants were enrolled into age subgroups of 18-55, 56-69 and 70-plus years, which contained about 150, 28 and 57 TCR-sequenced participants, respectively.

This sample's time point label indicates: baseline before first vaccination. The vaccinee samples were drawn from two UK trials, COV001 and COV002, one of which was a single-blind randomized controlled phase 2/3 trial testing AZD1222 (ChAdOx1 nCoV-19) in healthy adults. Trial participant PBMC samples were collected at day 0 and day 28 after the second dose for TCRbeta chain sequencing. V is shortened by 6 bases, J by 3 bases, and the region joining them spans 9 bases. The germline V gene specifies MGHDK as CDR1 and SYGVNS as CDR2. From the cysteine through the phenylalanine, the CDR3 covers 14 amino acids. The CDR3 DNA has 42 bases and is translated from base 1. As for this clone: Its antigen target is currently unknown. No base qualities exist here, and no much larger clone lies one base off it.

Overall study results and their limits: Epitopes outside the regions mutated in the B.1.351 and B.1.1.7 variants were reportedly recognized by nearly half of the unique spike-specific TCRs. In the small 56-69-year group, the increase in depth fell short of significance, most likely because of low power. Conclusions about previously exposed vaccinees are limited because only six or seven AZD1222 recipients were SARS-CoV-2 seropositive at baseline. Participants were mostly white British, with more females than males. The authors suggested clonal diversity may have been underestimated. Spike-specific TCR breadth and depth rose significantly after two AZD1222 doses compared with day 0 and with MenACWY recipients. CD4 TCRs associated with the vaccine covered the entire spike protein, and the dominant responses were in regions 160-218 and 743-854. Because no samples from the day 14 peak response were available, repertoires could be characterized only after the peak T cell response.

The CDR3 regions of human TCRbeta chains were analyzed by immunosequencing. The original methods were these. TCRs in the repertoires were matched against a reference library of SARS-CoV-2-specific TCRs that had been generated with the MIRA antigen-specificity platform. Breadth was defined as the fraction of unique TCRs that were SARS-CoV-2-associated. Depth was defined as the fraction of total T cells that were SARS-CoV-2-associated. Using the MIRA data, every spike-specific TCR was mapped to the spike region that the TCR reacted to and assigned to either a CD4 or a CD8 class. Log10-transformed breadth and depth values were compared by one-way ANOVA with Sidak's multiple comparisons tests. Entries here come from immuneACCESS through TCRdb and include only in-frame sequences with V and J called. Some clones fail to appear in such tables; in the studies checked, an unresolved V gene covers under half of the shortfall, and the cause of the remainder is unknown. The V and J calls and the clone size are those of that table, but D and trimming were determined from the DNA. In all, the sample holds about 120,000 clones, and approximately 85% of those were seen once. The ten largest clones add up to just under 9.5% of the sample.

Sequencing was performed on peripheral blood, taken on day 0 of AZD1222 vaccination. The V and J genes are TRBV25-1 and TRBJ1-6; no D gene is confidently identified. The sequence came from an adult in good health. CDR3 sequence: CASSRDFYNSPLHF. The bases are TGTGCCAGCAGCCGGGATTTCTATAATTCACCCCTCCACTTT. The variable domain in full, with residues beyond the CDR3 obtained from the reference TRBV25-1 and TRBJ1-6 genes, is EADIYQTPRYLVIGTGKKITLECSQTMGHDKMYWYQQDPGMELHLIHYSYGVNSTEKGDLSSESTVSRIRTEHFPLTLESARPSHTSQYLCASSRDFYNSPLHFGNGTRLTVT.